The 5 T cell receptor beta chains listed next were all sequenced from one sample in a study of cytomegalovirus exposure and HLA in healthy donors. It was with 60 Vbeta and 13 Jbeta primers that the PCR ran. The table came from immunoSEQ multiplex PCR; TCRdb's copy has only in-frame clones and leaves some out. Of about 98,000 clones listed, about two thirds were seen once; the top ten hold around 2.3%. Material for sequencing was PBMCs. Receptors originate from a man over 45 in good health and CMV-seronegative.

The chain joins TRBV5-6 to TRBJ2-1; 9 nucleotides agree with TRBD1. The CDR3 contains 16 residues. With V trimmed by 1 base and J by 13 bases, 15 bases remained unmatched. The germline CDR1 and CDR2 sequences are SGHDT and YYEEEE. CDR3 in DNA: TGTGCCAGCAGCTTGCTCTCGGGACAGGGCCTCCGGAACCAGTTCTTC. Its protein product is CASSLLSGQGLRNQFF. Using reference TRBV5-6 and TRBJ2-1 for the parts outside the CDR3, the full variable domain is DAGVTQSPTHLIKTRGQQVTLRCSPKSGHDTVSWYQQALGQGPQFIFQYYEEEERQRGNFPDRFSGHQFPNYSSELNVNALLLGDSALYLCASSLLSGQGLRNQFFGPGTRLTVL.

This clone was detected only a few times. This chain connects TRBV6-6 to TRBJ1-5, with D unclear. The CDR3 runs to 12 residues. The germline gives CDR1 MNHNY, CDR2 SVGAGI (reference sequence). Trimming left V 10 bases short and J 3 bases short, with 10 bases between. The CDR3 DNA reads TGTGCCACCAACGCGAACAATCAGCCCCAGCATTTT. This translates into CATNANNQPQHF.

The chain carries TRBV5-1 and TRBJ2-1; TRBD2 agrees at 9 bases. This CDR3 is 15 amino acids long. Germline assignment: CDR1 SGHRS and CDR2 YFSETQ. The ends lost 2 bases at V and 0 bases at J; junction bases unmatched: 0. The CDR3 protein is CASSFSGGSYNEQFF. The CDR3, as DNA: TGCGCCAGCAGCTTTAGCGGGGGCTCCTACAATGAGCAGTTCTTC.

The V call is TRBV11-2, the J call TRBJ2-7, with a tentative D call TRBD1 (8 bases). The CDR3 consists of 17 residues. The germline V gene encodes CDR1 SGHAT and CDR2 FQNNGV. With 6 bases removed from V and 3 bases from J, the gap between germline ends came to 24 bases. CDR3 loop: CASRGGAGGAWNYEQYF. In DNA form, the CDR3 reads TGTGCCAGCAGGGGAGGGGCAGGGGGCGCTTGGAACTACGAGCAGTACTTC.

The V gene is TRBV18, the J gene TRBJ2-7; TRBD2 matches 15 bases. CDR1 is KGHSH, CDR2 LQKENI, per germline. Germline trimming cut 6 bases from V and 4 bases from J; bases unmatched to any gene: 7. This CDR3 comprises 16 residues. CDR3 sequence: CASSPRGTSGGYEQYF. Written as DNA, the CDR3 is TGTGCCAGCTCCCCCCGGGGGACTAGCGGGGGGTACGAGCAGTACTTC.